This T cell receptor beta chain was recovered during a study of radiotherapy plus CTLA-4 blockade in lung cancer. About the study: The study recorded objective responses in 18% of patients and disease control in 25% to 35%.

Study-wide points: Radiotherapy with ipilimumab was followed by blood expansion of tumor-derived clones. Alongside interferon-beta, early blood T cell clone dynamics were reportedly the best predictor of response.

Clones were sequenced by immunoSEQ multiplex PCR, and TCRdb holds only the in-frame ones, with some missing. The sample records some 64,000 clones, approximately 79% being singletons. Receiving focal radiation plus CTLA-4 blockade with ipilimumab were patients who had chemo-refractory metastatic non-small-cell lung cancer. In regard to this clone: The antigen remains unidentified.

Germline V gene sequence: CDR1 LGHNA, CDR2 YNFKEQ. The length of the CDR3 is 14 residues. Trimming took 4 bases from V and 8 from J; bases not matched to a gene: 6. The sequence derives from a human donor with non-small cell lung cancer whose response to radiotherapy plus ipilimumab could not be evaluated. Some clones in this sample may be carry-over from other donors' samples. The sample consisted of peripheral blood, taken from a patient treated with radiotherapy plus ipilimumab. The chain links TRBV4-2 to TRBJ1-4; 8 nucleotides align to TRBD1. CDR3 loop: CASSPGQAGEKLFF. CDR3 coding DNA: TGTGCCAGCAGCCCGGGACAGGCAGGGGAAAAACTGTTTTTT.